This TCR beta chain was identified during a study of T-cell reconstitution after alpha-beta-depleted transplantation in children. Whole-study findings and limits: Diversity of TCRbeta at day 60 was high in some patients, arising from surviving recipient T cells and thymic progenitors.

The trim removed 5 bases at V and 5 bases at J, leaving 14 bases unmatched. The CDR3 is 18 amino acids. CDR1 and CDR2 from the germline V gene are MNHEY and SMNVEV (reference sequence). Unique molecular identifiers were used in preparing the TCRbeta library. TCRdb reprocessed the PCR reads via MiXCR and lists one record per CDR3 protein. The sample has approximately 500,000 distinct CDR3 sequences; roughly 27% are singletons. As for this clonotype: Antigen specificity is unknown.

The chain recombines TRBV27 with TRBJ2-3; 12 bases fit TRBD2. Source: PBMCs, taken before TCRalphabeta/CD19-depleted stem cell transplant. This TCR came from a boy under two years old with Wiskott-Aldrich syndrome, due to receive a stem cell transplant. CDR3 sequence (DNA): TGTGCCAGCAGTCTCTATGGACTAGCGGGGACAGGAAAAGATACGCAGTATTTT. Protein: CASSLYGLAGTGKDTQYF.